These 5 T cell receptor beta chains came from one sample sequenced in a study of blood T cell repertoires in COVID-19. Clones were sequenced by immunoSEQ multiplex PCR, and TCRdb holds only the in-frame ones, with some missing. The profile shows more than 450,000 clones, about nine tenths of them singletons. The sequencing sample was made of PBMCs or T cells enriched from blood (not recorded which). The receptor set was obtained from a woman in her late teens or twenties who had recovered from COVID-19.

The V and J genes are TRBV7-3 and TRBJ1-2; D possibly corresponds to TRBD1 (6 bases). Trimming removed 4 bases at V and 4 bases at J, with 13 bases between. The CDR3 is made up of 14 amino acids. Per germline, CDR1 SGHTA and CDR2 FQGTGA. Here the CDR3 reads CASSSPDSRYGYTF. CDR3 bases: TGTGCCAGCAGCTCTCCGGACAGCCGCTATGGCTACACCTTC.

This clone was counted a few times. The chain carries TRBV15 and TRBJ1-5; possibly TRBD1 for D (5 bases). The germline V and J ends were trimmed by 7 bases and 4 bases, with 11 bases remaining between them. Germline V gives CDR1 LNHNV, CDR2 YYDKDF (reference sequence). The CDR3 sequence is 13 residues long. CDR3 protein: CATKGDANQPQHF. The CDR3 nucleotides are TGTGCCACCAAAGGGGATGCAAATCAGCCCCAGCATTTT.

The chain employs TRBV6-2 or TRBV6-3 and TRBJ1-5, with 10 bases aligning to TRBD1. Germline CDR1 and CDR2: MNHEY and SVGEGT. With 2 bases clipped from V and 2 bases from J, the junction kept 3 bases outside the gene matches. This CDR3 contains 16 residues. The CDR3 DNA follows: TGTGCCAGCAGTTACCGGACAGGGGGTCGCAATCAGCCCCAGCATTTT. Encoded protein: CASSYRTGGRNQPQHF.

CDR3 DNA sequence: TGTGCCACCGGACAGGGGGCTTCAATCGGAGATACGCAGTATTTT. It specifies CATGQGASIGDTQYF. The gene calls are TRBV24-1 and TRBJ2-3, with TRBD1 identical over 11 bases. From germline, CDR1 is KGHDR and CDR2 SFDVKD. The V segment lost 9 bases and the J segment 5 bases; nucleotides outside the gene matches: 9. The CDR3 consists of 15 residues.

The chain recombines TRBV5-1 with TRBJ2-3; TRBD1 matches at 10 bases. The CDR3 extends over 15 amino acids. CDR1 is SGHRS, CDR2 YFSETQ, per germline. V dropped 3 bases and J dropped 2; count of bases not matched to a gene: 3. CDR3 DNA sequence: TGCGCCAGCAGCTGGGGACAGGGGTTCACAGATACGCAGTATTTT. It specifies CASSWGQGFTDTQYF.